This T cell receptor beta chain was obtained from a study of blood T cell repertoires in COVID-19. Turning to the study itself: T cells, B-cell-depleted T cells, or PBMCs supplied cDNA or gDNA.

Produced via immunoSEQ multiplex PCR; TCRdb's table is partial and in-frame only. The table has 110,000 to 150,000 clones, 60% to 80% seen once. Germline CDR1 SEHNR, CDR2 FQNEAQ (reference sequence). Trimming cost V 2 bases and J 10 bases, with 9 bases left between them. This CDR3 contains 12 residues. The sequenced sample consisted of peripheral blood. The chain has TRBV7-9 and TRBJ2-1, with a weak D call TRBD2 (6 bases). The receptor comes from a man in his fifties with active or convalescent COVID-19. The CDR3 is CASSLTGEEQFF. The DNA of the CDR3 is TGTGCCAGCAGCTTAACGGGGGAGGAGCAGTTCTTC.